The clone carrying this TCR beta chain turned up a few times. Its antigen remains unidentified. The V and J ends lost 6 bases and 4 bases, in that order; junction bases with no gene match: 6. This CDR3 is 14 amino acids long. CDR1 is SNHLY and CDR2 is FYNNEI in the germline V gene. This sample is drawn from a study of cytomegalovirus exposure and HLA in healthy donors. Notes on the study in general: With later analysis, a missense DCLRE1C variant became linked to TCR beta V- and J-gene trimming. Across donors, presence/absence analyses took sequencing depth to be roughly uniform.

Primers for the PCR totalled 60 Vbeta and 13 Jbeta. Data came from immunoSEQ multiplex PCR; TCRdb stores just in-frame clones and leaves some out. The sample has about 110,000 clones, approximately 80% seen once; the top ten hold about 3.6%. The chain recombines TRBV2 with TRBJ2-1; 7 positions agree with TRBD1. The clonotype comes from a man aged 55 to 70 in good health and CMV-seronegative. The material sequenced was PBMCs. The CDR3 nucleotides read TGTGCCAGCAGACGACAGGGCCTGTACAATGAGCAGTTCTTC. As protein: CASRRQGLYNEQFF.